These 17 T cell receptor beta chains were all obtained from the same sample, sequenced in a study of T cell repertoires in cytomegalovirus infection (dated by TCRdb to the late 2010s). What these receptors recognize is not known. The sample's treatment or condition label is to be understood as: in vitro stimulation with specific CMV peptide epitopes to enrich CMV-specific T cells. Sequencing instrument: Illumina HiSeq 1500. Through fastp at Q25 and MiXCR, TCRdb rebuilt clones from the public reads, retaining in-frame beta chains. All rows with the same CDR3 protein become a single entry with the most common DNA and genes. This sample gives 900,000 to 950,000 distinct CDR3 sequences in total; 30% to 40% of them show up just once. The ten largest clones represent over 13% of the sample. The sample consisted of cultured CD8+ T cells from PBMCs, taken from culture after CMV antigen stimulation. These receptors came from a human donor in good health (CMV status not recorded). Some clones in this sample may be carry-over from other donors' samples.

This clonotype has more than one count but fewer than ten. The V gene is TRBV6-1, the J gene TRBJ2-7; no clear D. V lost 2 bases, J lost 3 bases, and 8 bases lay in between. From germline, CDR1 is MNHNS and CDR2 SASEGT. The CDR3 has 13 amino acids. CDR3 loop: CASSELWGYEQYV. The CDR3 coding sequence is TGTGCCAGCAGTGAATTGTGGGGCTACGAGCAGTACGTC.

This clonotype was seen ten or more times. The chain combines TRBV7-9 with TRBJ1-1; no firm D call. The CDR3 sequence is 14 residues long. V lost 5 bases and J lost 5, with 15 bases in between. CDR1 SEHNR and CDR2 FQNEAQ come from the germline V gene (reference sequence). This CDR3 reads CASSPPGVWTEAFF. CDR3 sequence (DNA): TGTGCCAGCAGCCCCCCGGGAGTGTGGACTGAAGCTTTCTTT.

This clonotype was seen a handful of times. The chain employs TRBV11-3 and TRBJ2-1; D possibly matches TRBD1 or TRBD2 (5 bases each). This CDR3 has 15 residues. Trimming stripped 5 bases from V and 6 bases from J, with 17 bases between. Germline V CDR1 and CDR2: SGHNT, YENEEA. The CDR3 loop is CASSPRDEKANEQFF. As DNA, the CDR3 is TGTGCCAGCAGCCCCCGGGACGAAAAGGCCAATGAGCAGTTCTTC.

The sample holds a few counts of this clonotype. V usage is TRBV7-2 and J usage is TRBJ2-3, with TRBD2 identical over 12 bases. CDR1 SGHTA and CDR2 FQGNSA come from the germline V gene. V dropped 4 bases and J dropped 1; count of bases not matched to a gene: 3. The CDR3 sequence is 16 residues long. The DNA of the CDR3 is TGTGCCAGCAGCTCCTGGACTAGCGGGGGCACAGATACGCAGTATTTT. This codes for CASSSWTSGGTDTQYF.

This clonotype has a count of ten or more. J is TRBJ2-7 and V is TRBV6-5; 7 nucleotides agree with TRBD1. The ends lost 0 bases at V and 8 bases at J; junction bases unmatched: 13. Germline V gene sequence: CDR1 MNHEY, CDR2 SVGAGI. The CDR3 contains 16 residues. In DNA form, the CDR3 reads TGTGCCAGCAGTTACTCGGGACAGCGTAAGCAAGACCAGCAGTACTTC. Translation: CASSYSGQRKQDQQYF.

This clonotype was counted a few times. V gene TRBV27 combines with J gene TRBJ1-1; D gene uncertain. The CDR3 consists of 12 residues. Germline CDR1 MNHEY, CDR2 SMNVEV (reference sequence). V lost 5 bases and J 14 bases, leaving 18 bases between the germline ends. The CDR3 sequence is CASSPNTLVEFF. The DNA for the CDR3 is TGTGCCAGCAGTCCGAACACCCTGGTGGAATTCTTT.

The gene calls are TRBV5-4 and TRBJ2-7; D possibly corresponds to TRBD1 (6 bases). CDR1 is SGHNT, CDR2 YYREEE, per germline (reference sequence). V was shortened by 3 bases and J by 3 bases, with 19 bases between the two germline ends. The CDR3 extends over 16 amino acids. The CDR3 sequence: CASSSLSGTRIYEQYF. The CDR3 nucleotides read TGTGCCAGCAGCTCCCTGTCCGGGACAAGGATCTACGAGCAGTACTTC.

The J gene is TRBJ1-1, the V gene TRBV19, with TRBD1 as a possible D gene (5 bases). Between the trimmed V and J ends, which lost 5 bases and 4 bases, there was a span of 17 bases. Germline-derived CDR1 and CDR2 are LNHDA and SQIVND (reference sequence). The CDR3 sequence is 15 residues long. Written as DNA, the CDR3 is TGTGCCAGTAGTCGGTCGAGGGGAGGCGGCACTGAAGCTTTCTTT. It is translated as CASSRSRGGGTEAFF.

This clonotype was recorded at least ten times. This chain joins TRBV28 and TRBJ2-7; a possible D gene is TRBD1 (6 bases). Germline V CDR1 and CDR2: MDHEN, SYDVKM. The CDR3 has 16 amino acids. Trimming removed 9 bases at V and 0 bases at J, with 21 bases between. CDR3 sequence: CASQFTLQGRSYEQYF. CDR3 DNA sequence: TGTGCCAGTCAGTTTACTTTACAGGGACGCTCCTACGAGCAGTACTTC.

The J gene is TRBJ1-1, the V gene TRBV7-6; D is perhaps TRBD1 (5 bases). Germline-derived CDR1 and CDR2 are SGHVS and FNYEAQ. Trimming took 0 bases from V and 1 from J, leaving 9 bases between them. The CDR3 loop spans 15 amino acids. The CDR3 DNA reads TGTGCCAGCAGCTTAGCTGGCAGGGAGAACACTGAAGCTTTCTTT. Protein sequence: CASSLAGRENTEAFF.

The CDR3 protein is CASSPPTSGLLGGTQYF. The CDR3 nucleotides are TGTGCCAGCAGCCCTCCGACTAGCGGGCTCCTCGGGGGTACGCAGTATTTT. The chain couples TRBV3-1 to TRBJ2-3, with 10 bases matching TRBD2. Losses at the gene ends were 4 bases for V and 8 bases for J; bases not matched to a gene: 15. CDR3 length equals 17 residues. Germline CDR1 reads LGHDT; CDR2 reads YNNKEL (reference sequence).

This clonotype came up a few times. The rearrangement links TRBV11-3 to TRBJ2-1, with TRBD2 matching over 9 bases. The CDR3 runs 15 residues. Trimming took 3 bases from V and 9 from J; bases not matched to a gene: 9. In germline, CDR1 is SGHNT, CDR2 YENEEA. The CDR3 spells CASSFHSGGRAEQFF. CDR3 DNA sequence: TGTGCCAGCAGCTTTCATAGCGGGGGTCGGGCTGAGCAGTTCTTC.

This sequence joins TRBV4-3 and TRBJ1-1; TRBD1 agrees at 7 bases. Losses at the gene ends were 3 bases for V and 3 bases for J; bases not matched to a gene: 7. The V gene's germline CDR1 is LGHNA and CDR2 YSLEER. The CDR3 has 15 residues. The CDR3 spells CASSQGTVGHTEAFF. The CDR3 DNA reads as TGCGCCAGCAGCCAGGGGACAGTCGGCCACACTGAAGCTTTCTTT.

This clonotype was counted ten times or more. Here the CDR3 DNA reads TGTGCCAGCAGGACAGGGGGCTATGGCTACACCTTC. It codes for CASRTGGYGYTF. The V and J genes are TRBV6-1 and TRBJ1-2, with 9 bases matching TRBD1. This CDR3 has 12 amino acids. The J segment lost 4 bases and the V segment lost 6 bases, leaving 0 bases of the junction unmatched. Germline-derived CDR1 and CDR2 are MNHNS and SASEGT.

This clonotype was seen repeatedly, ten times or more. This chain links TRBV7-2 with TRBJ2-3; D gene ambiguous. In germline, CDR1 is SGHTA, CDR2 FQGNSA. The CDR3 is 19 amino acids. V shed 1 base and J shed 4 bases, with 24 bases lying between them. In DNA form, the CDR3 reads TGTGCCAGCAGCTTAGGGGGATGGCAGGCGGCGTATATCCCAGATACGCAGTATTTT. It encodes CASSLGGWQAAYIPDTQYF.

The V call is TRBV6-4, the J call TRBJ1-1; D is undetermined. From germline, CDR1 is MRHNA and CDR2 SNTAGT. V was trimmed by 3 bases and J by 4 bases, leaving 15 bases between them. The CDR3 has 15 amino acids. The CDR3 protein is CASSDERGVVTEAFF. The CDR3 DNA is TGTGCCAGCAGTGATGAAAGAGGAGTGGTCACTGAAGCTTTCTTT.

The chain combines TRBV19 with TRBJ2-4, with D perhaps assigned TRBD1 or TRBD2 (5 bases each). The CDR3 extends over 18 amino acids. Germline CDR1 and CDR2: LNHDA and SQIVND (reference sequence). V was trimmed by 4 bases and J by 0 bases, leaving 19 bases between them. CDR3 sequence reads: CASSTGQGGREAKNIQYF. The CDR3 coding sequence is TGTGCCAGTAGTACGGGGCAGGGTGGGCGAGAAGCCAAAAACATTCAGTACTTC.